This is a list of T cell receptor beta chains from one sample in a study of cytomegalovirus exposure and HLA in healthy donors. Clones were read by immunoSEQ multiplex PCR, and TCRdb kept only the in-frame ones, dropping some. The data hold about 85,000 clones, with under 90% observed a single time. Sequenced: PBMCs. These receptors were obtained from a man between 50 and 59 years old in good health and CMV-seropositive. The CDR3 runs from the conserved cysteine through the conserved F or W. A D gene is named only where the DNA matches it firmly. Expanded clones get a size class; other rows say once, few or many, or leave the size out.

j_call d_call clone_size v_call cdr3_aa cdr3_nt
TRBJ1-1 TRBD1 once TRBV30 CASGQGLPRVGTEAFF TGTGCCTCGGGACAGGGCCTCCCTCGGGTGGGCACTGAAGCTTTCTTT
TRBJ1-1 . . TRBV6-4 CASSDYGGAEAFF TGTGCCAGCAGTGACTACGGGGGTGCTGAAGCTTTCTTT
TRBJ2-7 TRBD2 . TRBV9 CASSAGGLAEYEQYF TGTGCCAGCAGCGCCGGGGGACTAGCAGAATACGAGCAGTACTTC
TRBJ2-5 TRBD1 . TRBV5-4 CASSFGTGDQETQYF TGTGCCAGCAGCTTCGGGACAGGGGATCAAGAGACCCAGTACTTC
TRBJ2-7 . . TRBV7-8 CASLAGVEQYF TGTGCCAGCCTCGCAGGGGTCGAGCAGTACTTC
TRBJ1-2 TRBD1 few TRBV7-9 CASIATGGGYGYTF TGTGCCAGCATCGCTACAGGGGGGGGCTATGGCTACACCTTC
TRBJ2-3 . . TRBV7-3 CASSPAPAASTDTQYF TGTGCCAGCAGCCCGGCCCCAGCGGCGAGCACAGATACGCAGTATTTT
TRBJ2-7 . . TRBV2 CASSELAYEQYF TGTGCCAGCAGTGAATTAGCCTACGAGCAGTACTTC
TRBJ2-1 TRBD2 . TRBV2 CASSPRTSGNSFNEQFF TGTGCCAGCAGTCCCAGGACTAGCGGGAATTCTTTCAATGAGCAGTTCTTC
TRBJ2-7 . . TRBV5-1 CASTLGTLNYEQYF TGCGCCAGCACGCTCGGGACTCTTAATTACGAGCAGTACTTC
TRBJ2-7 TRBD2 . TRBV30 CAWKVRGSEEQYF TGTGCCTGGAAAGTCCGCGGGAGTGAAGAGCAGTACTTC
TRBJ2-1 TRBD2 few TRBV5-1 CASSPVGSGRDEQFF TGCGCCAGCAGCCCCGTGGGTAGCGGGAGGGATGAGCAGTTCTTC
TRBJ2-1 TRBD2 once TRBV30 CAWSKGLGSYNEQFF TGTGCCTGGAGTAAAGGACTAGGTTCCTACAATGAGCAGTTCTTC